The 28 T cell receptor beta chains listed next were all sequenced from one sample in a study of T cell responses to AZD1222 COVID-19 vaccine. Sequencing used immunoSEQ multiplex PCR; TCRdb keeps in-frame clones, though not all of them. The table includes tens of thousands of clones, over 75% detected once. The sequencing here drew on peripheral blood, taken 28 days after the second AZD1222 dose. The receptors originated from an adult who received the AZD1222 COVID-19 vaccine.

This chain uses TRBV5-4 with TRBJ2-2; D is unclear. The CDR3 spans 14 residues. Germline values: CDR1 SGHNT, CDR2 YYREEE (reference sequence). V was clipped by 0 bases and J by 5 bases, with 8 bases between them. The CDR3 DNA follows: TGTGCCAGCAGCTTGGCCGGTGGGACCGGGGAGCTGTTTTTT. Its translation is CASSLAGGTGELFF.

The chain carries TRBV5-8 and TRBJ1-2; D unresolved. V was shortened by 6 bases and J by 8 bases, with 26 bases between the two germline ends. The V gene's germline CDR1 is SGHTS and CDR2 YDEGEE. The CDR3 covers 16 residues. CDR3 nucleotides: TGTGCCAGCACCCCTCGGGCAGGAAGAACAATGTGGGGCTACACCTTC. Protein product: CASTPRAGRTMWGYTF.

The rearrangement uses TRBV29-1 and TRBJ2-7; 10 bases agree with TRBD1. CDR3 length: 16 residues. Germline V gene lookup returns CDR1 SQVTM and CDR2 ANQGSEA. The trim removed 7 bases at V and 6 bases at J, leaving 18 bases unmatched. In DNA form, the CDR3 reads TGCAGCGCATCAGATAGAGACAGGGGGCGACAGGGCGAGCAGTACTTC. Amino acid sequence: CSASDRDRGRQGEQYF.

This chain joins TRBV27 and TRBJ2-3, with TRBD2 matching 12 bases. This CDR3 has 15 amino acids. The V gene end was trimmed by 7 bases and the J gene end by 6 bases; junction bases not matched to a gene: 8. Germline lookup yields CDR1 MNHEY and CDR2 SMNVEV (reference sequence). In nucleotides, the CDR3 is TGTGCCAGCACCAAAACTAGCGGGGGGCTCGATACGCAGTATTTT. Protein sequence: CASTKTSGGLDTQYF.

Concerning this clone: The same CDR3 arises from other DNA sequences in this sample as well. This chain links TRBV5-1 with TRBJ1-1; D gene uncertain. From germline, CDR1 is SGHRS and CDR2 YFSETQ. V lost 0 bases, J lost 1 base, and 7 bases lay in between. The CDR3 runs to 14 residues. CDR3 protein: CASSLARRNTEAFF. CDR3 coding DNA: TGCGCCAGCAGCTTGGCGCGGAGGAACACTGAAGCTTTCTTT.

This clone has a single count. The chain links TRBV6-2 or TRBV6-3 to TRBJ2-1, with 12 positions matching TRBD2. The V and J ends lost 0 bases and 15 bases, in that order; junction bases with no gene match: 15. The CDR3 runs 17 residues. Germline CDR1 reads MNHEY; CDR2 reads SVGEGT. CDR3 sequence: CASSYSILAGGNPQGFF. CDR3 DNA: TGTGCCAGCAGTTACTCGATACTAGCGGGGGGCAATCCCCAGGGGTTCTTC.

The chain recombines TRBV5-1 with TRBJ1-2, with D maybe TRBD1 (6 bases). The V end was cut by 5 bases, the J end by 5 bases, with 16 bases between. The CDR3 is 14 amino acids. The germline V gene has CDR1 SGHRS and CDR2 YFSETQ. The CDR3 is CASREQGGPYGYTF. The CDR3 bases are TGCGCCAGCAGGGAACAGGGAGGCCCTTATGGCTACACCTTC.

The chain couples TRBV3-1 (or the pseudogene TRBV3-2) to TRBJ1-2; TRBD1 is a possible D gene (5 bases). Germline values: CDR1 LGHDT, CDR2 YNNKEL (reference sequence). V lost 8 bases and J lost 7, with 14 bases in between. The CDR3 totals 12 residues. In DNA, the CDR3 is TGTGCCAGCCAAGTGGGGGGAGGTGGCTACACCTTC. Translated: CASQVGGGGYTF.

The V call is TRBV19, the J call TRBJ1-5; D is possibly TRBD1 (5 bases). CDR3 size: 15 residues. Trimming took off 6 bases at V and 4 bases at J, with 16 bases between the two ends. Germline lookup yields CDR1 LNHDA and CDR2 SQIVND (reference sequence). CDR3 sequence reads: CASRSQGYGNQPQHF. Here the CDR3 DNA reads TGTGCCAGTAGATCCCAGGGATATGGGAATCAGCCCCAGCATTTT.

V and J are TRBV28 and TRBJ1-5, with unresolved D. The CDR3 consists of 13 residues. Looked up from germline, CDR1 is MDHEN and CDR2 is SYDVKM. V was trimmed by 7 bases and J by 4 bases, leaving 11 bases between them. As DNA, the CDR3 is TGTGCCAGCACCCCGGGTGCAAATCAGCCCCAGCATTTT. Its protein is CASTPGANQPQHF.

This chain connects TRBV6-5 to TRBJ1-1, with a possible D match to TRBD1 (5 bases). The V and J ends lost 0 bases and 0 bases respectively, with 8 bases between them. Germline values: CDR1 MNHEY, CDR2 SVGAGI. The CDR3 runs to 15 residues. This CDR3 is CASSYSGGMNTEAFF. CDR3 DNA sequence: TGTGCCAGCAGTTACTCTGGGGGGATGAACACTGAAGCTTTCTTT.

The rearrangement uses TRBV6-5 and TRBJ1-5, with unresolved D. Trimming left V 8 bases short and J 0 bases short, with 14 bases between. The CDR3 consists of 15 residues. Germline V gene sequence: CDR1 MNHEY, CDR2 SVGAGI. The CDR3 DNA follows: TGTGCCAGCTCACCTGGACTCAATAGCAATCAGCCCCAGCATTTT. Its protein is CASSPGLNSNQPQHF.

V usage is TRBV5-4 and J usage is TRBJ1-1, with 9 bases aligning to TRBD1. This CDR3 contains 17 residues. Germline CDR1 SGHNT, CDR2 YYREEE (reference sequence). J lost 5 bases, V lost 4 bases, and 15 bases had no gene match. In DNA, the CDR3 is TGTGCCAGCAGCGCCGGACAGGGGACGAGAGGTGGGACTGAAGCTTTCTTT. Protein: CASSAGQGTRGGTEAFF.

The CDR3 is CASSLSTGGYEQFF. The CDR3 region has the DNA TGTGCCAGCAGTTTATCCACGGGGGGGTATGAGCAGTTCTTC. The chain is built from TRBV27 and TRBJ2-1; the match to TRBD2 covers 8 bases. The CDR3 runs to 14 residues. Trimming removed 0 bases from V and 8 bases from J; junction bases left unmatched: 3. Looked up from germline, CDR1 is MNHEY and CDR2 is SMNVEV (reference sequence).

This chain connects TRBV19 to TRBJ1-5, with 8 positions matching TRBD1. This CDR3 comprises 14 residues. V was pared by 5 bases and J by 3 bases, with 3 bases of the junction left unmatched. CDR1 LNHDA and CDR2 SQIVND come from the germline V gene (reference sequence). CDR3 region: CASSLTGDNQPQHF. Written as DNA, the CDR3 is TGTGCCAGTAGTTTGACAGGGGACAATCAGCCCCAGCATTTT.

The chain combines TRBV6-5 with TRBJ2-5, with 8 bases lining up with TRBD2. J was trimmed by 5 bases and V by 6 bases; bases with no gene match: 5. This CDR3 is built from 13 residues. Germline values: CDR1 MNHEY, CDR2 SVGAGI. The CDR3 bases are TGTGCCAGCAGACCTCGGGGGGGGGAGACCCAGTACTTC. It yields the protein CASRPRGGETQYF.

The genes are TRBV9 and TRBJ2-3; 10 nucleotides line up with TRBD2. CDR1 SGDLS and CDR2 YYNGEE come from the germline V gene. This CDR3 region has 16 residues. J was trimmed by 2 bases and V by 0 bases; bases with no gene match: 3. In nucleotides, the CDR3 is TGTGCCAGCAGCGTAGCCCTAGCGGGGGTCACAGATACGCAGTATTTT. Protein: CASSVALAGVTDTQYF.

The rearrangement uses TRBV5-1 and TRBJ1-1; D is undetermined. V lost 0 bases and J 0 bases, leaving 9 bases between the germline ends. Per the germline V gene, CDR1 is SGHRS and CDR2 is YFSETQ. The CDR3 length is 15 residues. The DNA for the CDR3 is TGCGCCAGCAGCTTGGGCCAGACGATGAACACTGAAGCTTTCTTT. Amino acid sequence: CASSLGQTMNTEAFF. The full variable domain, its missing parts supplied by reference TRBV5-1 and TRBJ1-1, is KAGVTQTPRYLIKTRGQQVTLSCSPISGHRSVSWYQQTPGQGLQFLFEYFSETQRNKGNFPGRFSGRQFSNSRSEMNVSTLELGDSALYLCASSLGQTMNTEAFFGQGTRLTVV.

V and J are TRBV7-2 and TRBJ2-3; 8 bases agree with TRBD2. The junction had 9 bases not matched to a gene; V was cut back by 3 bases and J by 4 bases. CDR3 size: 16 residues. CDR1 is SGHTA and CDR2 is FQGNSA in the germline V gene. Written as DNA, the CDR3 is TGTGCCAGCAGCTTCGGGAGGGGGGGCCCGGCAGATACGCAGTATTTT. Translating gives CASSFGRGGPADTQYF.

This chain uses TRBV28 with TRBJ1-3; D not resolved. The CDR3 extends over 16 amino acids. Germline assignment: CDR1 MDHEN and CDR2 SYDVKM. V lost 3 bases, J lost 4 bases, and 16 bases lay in between. The CDR3 sequence is CASSFSDGTGGNTIYF. In nucleotides, the CDR3 is TGTGCCAGCAGTTTCTCGGACGGAACCGGAGGAAACACCATATATTTT.

The chain combines TRBV7-2 with TRBJ2-7; 7 nucleotides align to TRBD1. With 3 bases clipped from V and 2 bases from J, the junction kept 4 bases outside the gene matches. This CDR3 is 14 amino acids long. Germline CDR1 is SGHTA and CDR2 is FQGNSA. For the CDR3, the DNA is TGTGCCAGCAGCTTGGGACAGACTACCTACGAGCAGTACTTC. Protein: CASSLGQTTYEQYF.

The chain couples TRBV5-1 to TRBJ2-2; the D gene could be TRBD1 or TRBD2 (5 bases each). CDR3 length equals 16 residues. Trimming cost V 4 bases and J 0 bases, with 13 bases left between them. CDR1 is SGHRS and CDR2 is YFSETQ in the germline V gene. The CDR3 spells CASSRMGPANTGELFF. As DNA, the CDR3 is TGCGCCAGCAGCAGAATGGGACCCGCGAACACCGGGGAGCTGTTTTTT. The full variable domain, rest sourced from reference TRBV5-1 and TRBJ2-2, is KAGVTQTPRYLIKTRGQQVTLSCSPISGHRSVSWYQQTPGQGLQFLFEYFSETQRNKGNFPGRFSGRQFSNSRSEMNVSTLELGDSALYLCASSRMGPANTGELFFGEGSRLTVL.

The J gene is TRBJ2-2, the V gene TRBV27; no clear D. V gave up 10 bases and J gave up 5 bases, with 23 bases separating them. Germline V gene data show CDR1 as MNHEY and CDR2 as SMNVEV (reference sequence). The CDR3 has 16 amino acids. The CDR3 here is CATTPDALAWTGELFF. CDR3 DNA: TGTGCCACCACCCCCGATGCCCTCGCTTGGACCGGGGAGCTGTTTTTT.

The chain uses TRBV20-1 and TRBJ2-7; D not certain. Germline values: CDR1 DFQATT, CDR2 SNEGSKA (reference sequence). V shed 6 bases and J shed 2 bases, with 8 bases lying between them. CDR3 length: 11 amino acids. CDR3 sequence: CSANSAYEQYF. CDR3 DNA: TGCAGTGCCAACTCTGCCTACGAGCAGTACTTC.

The genes are TRBV5-1 and TRBJ2-7, with D perhaps assigned TRBD1 or TRBD2 (5 bases each). V was clipped by 8 bases and J by 0 bases, with 18 bases between them. The CDR3 loop spans 15 amino acids. From germline, CDR1 is SGHRS and CDR2 YFSETQ. The CDR3 DNA reads TGCGCCAGTTCCGGGACGGCGATGAGCTCCTACGAGCAGTACTTC. This translates into CASSGTAMSSYEQYF.

The gene calls are TRBV11-2 and TRBJ1-4; TRBD1 agrees at 8 bases. With 5 bases clipped from V and 3 bases from J, the junction kept 5 bases outside the gene matches. Per the germline V gene, CDR1 is SGHAT and CDR2 is FQNNGV. CDR3 length: 15 amino acids. As DNA, the CDR3 is TGTGCCAGCAGCGTAACGGGACAGGCTAATGAAAAACTGTTTTTT. Amino acids: CASSVTGQANEKLFF.

The chain links TRBV5-4 to TRBJ1-2; TRBD1 is a possible D gene (6 bases). Trimming left V 3 bases short and J 5 bases short, with 11 bases between. The CDR3 loop spans 13 amino acids. Germline values: CDR1 SGHNT, CDR2 YYREEE (reference sequence). CDR3 protein: CASSSDRLYGYTF. The CDR3 bases are TGTGCCAGCAGCTCGGACAGATTGTATGGCTACACCTTC.

This sequence joins TRBV7-2 and TRBJ2-3, with a tentative D call TRBD2 (5 bases). V lost 4 bases, J lost 3 bases, and 8 bases lay in between. Germline values: CDR1 SGHTA, CDR2 FQGNSA. The CDR3 length is 13 residues. The CDR3 loop is CASSYSGTDTQYF. CDR3 coding DNA: TGTGCCAGCAGCTACAGCGGAACAGATACGCAGTATTTT.